This T cell receptor (beta chain) was identified in a study of memory CD4+ T cells and cytomegalovirus serostatus (dated by TCRdb to about 2019). In terms of the full investigation: The cohort included around 33 healthy adults from Belgium, of whom 9 were CMV seropositive and about 25 were CMV seronegative. To replicate a published TCR-based CMV serostatus classifier, the study sequenced CD4+ memory TCRbeta repertoires from a Belgian cohort whose cytomegalovirus serostatus was known. Study-level results and caveats: Of around 160 previously reported CMV-associated TCRbeta sequences, around 67 appeared in the CD4+ memory repertoires, each in one to five individuals. CMV serostatus prediction reached a median bootstrapped AUC of 0.95 with the original framework and just under 0.93 with a US-trained random forest. The results were interpreted as suggesting that the CMV-associated TCR signature is largely present in the CD4+ memory repertoire. Unlike the original study, which covered naive and memory CD4+ and CD8+ populations, the Belgian study sequenced only CD4+CD45RO+ memory cells. On the Belgian cohort, the classifier based on the original framework reached a median bootstrapped AUC of 0.95, with a 95% CI of 0.76-1.00.

From the germline V gene, CDR1 is SGHDT and CDR2 is YYEEEE. Trimming accounts for 4 bases at V and 6 bases at J, while the number of junction bases matched to no gene is 13. The CDR3 starts with the cysteine, ends with the phenylalanine, and has 17 residues. Only CDR3 DNA remains: 51 bases, in frame from the first base. Genomic DNA was extracted from sorted cells with the Quick-DNA Microprep Kit. Amplification of TCRbeta DNA was done with the immunoSEQ hsTCRbeta kit, following the protocol from the manufacturer. TCRbeta libraries were sequenced on an Illumina MiSeq instrument. The authors' analysis ran thus. Following removal of out-of-frame sequences, more than 2,000,000 distinct TCRbeta sequences were retained, with an average of roughly 70,000 per individual. Each individual was scored by the count of over 150 previously reported CMV-associated TCRbeta sequences and the total productive distinct TCRbeta count. A beta-binomial model was reimplemented in Python, and scikit-learn random forests with default parameters were trained on data from the US cohort. On the Belgian cohort, classifier performance was reported as the median AUC, along with percentile confidence intervals, across 10,000 bootstrap iterations. TCRdb carries this immuneACCESS record with in-frame sequences only. Its versions omit some clonotypes, under half of them owing to an unresolved V gene in the studies checked, with the rest unexplained. That table gives V, J and clone size, and the DNA gave D and trimming. Here the sample has 56,000 or so clones; roughly 72% occur a single time. The ten biggest clones cover around 1.6% of the sample.

As regards this clone: Which antigen it targets is not known. Base qualities are missing; no much larger clone stands one base away.

Single viable CD3+CD4+CD8-CD45RO+ cells were sorted as memory CD4+ T cells on a FACSAria II. CMV serostatus was determined with a Roche Elecsys assay detecting serum IgG against CMV pp150, pp28, p38 and p52. After the samples were thawed, total CD4+ T cells were enriched through positive selection using CD4 magnetic microbeads. The samples came from a different study that was designed specifically to examine the CD4+ T cell memory repertoire. Following standard operating procedures, peripheral blood mononuclear cells were isolated and cryopreserved, while serum was kept at -80 degrees C. Staining used CD3-PerCP (BW264/56), CD4-APC (RPA-T4), CD45RO-PE (UCHT1) and CD8-Pacific Orange (3B5) antibodies, with Sytox blue excluding non-viable cells.

Sequencing was carried out using memory CD4+ T cells from blood. This TCR came from an adult in good health and CMV-seronegative. The chain links TRBV5-6 with TRBJ2-1, and TRBD1 aligns with 10 junction nucleotides. The sequenced DNA is TGTGCCAGCAGCCCGAGGACAGGGGGGAAAGGCACCAATGAGCAGTTCTTC. Its coded protein is CASSPRTGGKGTNEQFF.